These T cell receptor beta chains were read from a single sample in a study of control samples from healthy donors and cancer patients. Libraries were prepared by immunoSEQ multiplex PCR; TCRdb keeps only in-frame clonotypes and omits some of them. Of some 120,000 clones in the sample, around nine tenths were seen once. The specimen was blood. The receptor source for this set is a middle-aged man in good health. CDR3s include the opening cysteine and the closing phenylalanine or tryptophan. D genes are given only for firm matches. Some rows mark clone size as missing; the rest say once, few, many or name a class of expanded clone.

D	size	V	J	CDR3
-	-	TRBV7-2	TRBJ2-7	CASSLGGIPYEQYF
-	once	TRBV29-1	TRBJ1-4	CSVIRGGNSEKLFF
-	-	TRBV7-2	TRBJ2-3	CASSLAAVGDRDTQYF
TRBD1	-	TRBV27	TRBJ1-1	CASSLYEGATNTEAFF
-	-	TRBV12-3/TRBV12-4	TRBJ1-1	CASSSGGTEAFF
-	-	TRBV30	TRBJ1-3	CAWSVGGISSGNTIYF
-	-	TRBV12-5	TRBJ2-7	CASGLVLGTGSYEQYF
-	-	TRBV11-2	TRBJ1-3	CASSSEGTSAGNTIYF
TRBD2	-	TRBV7-6	TRBJ2-3	CASSLPGGAGGDTQYF
-	-	TRBV13	TRBJ2-2	CASSPQDSANTGELFF
-	-	TRBV5-1	TRBJ1-5	CASSWSGAGPQHF
TRBD1	-	TRBV2	TRBJ1-2	CASSPDRGNYGYTF
-	-	TRBV9	TRBJ2-1	CASSVDPGSYNEQFF
-	-	TRBV21-1	TRBJ2-2	CASSKAAAGDHTGELFF
TRBD1	-	TRBV10-3	TRBJ2-5	CAIRKTGGRETQYF
TRBD1	-	TRBV5-1	TRBJ1-4	CASSLLTGSNEKLFF
TRBD2	-	TRBV4-1	TRBJ2-7	CASSQDGPRASGGTYEQYF
TRBD1	-	TRBV25-1	TRBJ1-2	CASSEEGARWGYTF
-	-	TRBV30	TRBJ1-6	CAWTAGTSPLHF
TRBD1	-	TRBV5-1	TRBJ1-2	CASSLAGGYGYTF
-	-	TRBV5-1	TRBJ2-3	CASSTKGGNTDTQYF
-	-	TRBV6-5	TRBJ1-1	CASSYSAIANTEAFF
-	once	TRBV10-1	TRBJ2-7	CASSDSGEYEQYF
TRBD1	-	TRBV3-1/TRBV3-2	TRBJ2-3	CASSQGRLRGHTDTQYF
TRBD1	-	TRBV29-1	TRBJ2-3	CSVLTQGARGTDTQYF
-	once	TRBV4-1	TRBJ1-1	CASSQDYPPITEAFF
-	-	TRBV4-2	TRBJ2-7	CASSQGDFYEQYF
-	-	TRBV7-9	TRBJ1-2	CASSSYSDGYTF
-	once	TRBV6-5	TRBJ2-7	CASSLDRDTYEQYF
TRBD1	-	TRBV12-3/TRBV12-4	TRBJ1-1	CASSRQGNTEAFF
-	once	TRBV2	TRBJ1-6	CASSYTQGNNSPLHF
-	-	TRBV7-2	TRBJ2-3	CASSLGMYADTQYF
TRBD2	-	TRBV10-1	TRBJ2-3	CASSGSGGGGARDTQYF
TRBD1	-	TRBV30	TRBJ1-1	CAWNVGAGGVEAFF
-	-	TRBV10-1	TRBJ1-2	CANPPPNRVSRANYGYTF
TRBD1	-	TRBV13	TRBJ1-2	CASSLGGQGNYGYTF
-	-	TRBV30	TRBJ2-4	CAWARGLKNIQYF
-	-	TRBV18	TRBJ2-3	CASSPLPGADTQYF
-	-	TRBV11-2	TRBJ2-1	CASTPVGPIDNEQFF
-	-	TRBV9	TRBJ2-5	CASSVPDVQETQYF
-	-	TRBV29-1	TRBJ1-1	CSVTDGMGRAFF
TRBD1	-	TRBV7-8	TRBJ1-1	CASSSKQGAPAPEAFF
-	-	TRBV11-3	TRBJ2-3	CASSTGGSGDTQYF
-	-	TRBV18	TRBJ1-2	CASSPLEVEGYTF
-	-	TRBV9	TRBJ2-7	CASSVGGAGGDEQYF
TRBD2	-	TRBV24-1	TRBJ2-7	CATGEAGGYEQYF